This T cell receptor (beta chain) was found in a study of neurological immune-mediated disorders. Study conclusions and caveats: The absence of shared CDR3 amino acid sequences among expanded clones across subjects suggests private repertoires in all groups. Multiple sclerosis patients had less TCR clonal expansion than even healthy controls, unlike HTLV-1-associated myelopathy.

This clonotype was recorded at least ten times. Its antigen remains unknown. With 10-nucleotide random UMIs, 5'RACE was used to make the cDNA. Each CDR3 protein gets one entry after TCRdb re-called the 5' RACE reads with MiXCR. The sample contains about 99,000 distinct CDR3 sequences, 10% to 13% of which appear only once. Time point specified: longitudinal time-point 3. Source material was 2 million unsorted PBMCs, stored at -80 °C in RNAlater. Trimming shortened V by 1 base and J by 0 bases, and 5 bases separated the two germline ends. Germline values: CDR1 SGHRS, CDR2 YFSETQ. The CDR3 totals 15 residues.

The sequenced material came from PBMCs. The source of this sequence is a female donor with HTLV-1-associated myelopathy (HAM/TSP). J is TRBJ1-6 and V is TRBV5-1; D is unresolved. Written as DNA, the CDR3 is TGCGCCAGCAGCTTGCAGCACTCCTATAATTCACCCCTCCACTTT. Protein sequence: CASSLQHSYNSPLHF. Filled out from reference TRBV5-1 and TRBJ1-6, the complete variable domain reads KAGVTQTPRYLIKTRGQQVTLSCSPISGHRSVSWYQQTPGQGLQFLFEYFSETQRNKGNFPGRFSGRQFSNSRSEMNVSTLELGDSALYLCASSLQHSYNSPLHFGNGTRLTVT.